At least ten counts were recorded for the clone carrying this T cell receptor beta chain. Its antigen is unidentified. An oligonucleotide containing a UMI was ligated to the 3' end of TCR cDNA. Adult healthy volunteers gave 2.5 ml peripheral blood for whole-blood RNA. Input was roughly 1 to 1000 ng of DNase-treated total RNA without cell sorting. Amplification of ligated cDNA took four PCR rounds with SP2 and nested alpha and beta constant primers. Blood and skin TCR RNA was reverse transcribed with alpha and beta constant primers. TCRdb re-analysed the 5' RACE reads in MiXCR, keeping a single row per CDR3 protein. The sample lists 25,000 to 35,000 distinct CDR3 sequences; around 15% were seen once. Trimming shortened V by 3 bases and J by 2 bases, and 11 bases separated the two germline ends. The germline CDR1 and CDR2 sequences are PRHDT and FYEKMQ (reference sequence). There are 14 residues in the CDR3.

This record belongs to a study of naive and memory T cell subsets. Study-wide findings and caveats: This RNA-based method may be sensitive to activation-related transcript changes.

This chain links TRBV13 with TRBJ2-7; D uncertain. The receptor's source is a female donor in good health. The CDR3 sequence is CASSFGQDPYEQYF. Written as DNA, the CDR3 is TGTGCCAGCAGCTTCGGCCAGGACCCCTACGAGCAGTACTTC.